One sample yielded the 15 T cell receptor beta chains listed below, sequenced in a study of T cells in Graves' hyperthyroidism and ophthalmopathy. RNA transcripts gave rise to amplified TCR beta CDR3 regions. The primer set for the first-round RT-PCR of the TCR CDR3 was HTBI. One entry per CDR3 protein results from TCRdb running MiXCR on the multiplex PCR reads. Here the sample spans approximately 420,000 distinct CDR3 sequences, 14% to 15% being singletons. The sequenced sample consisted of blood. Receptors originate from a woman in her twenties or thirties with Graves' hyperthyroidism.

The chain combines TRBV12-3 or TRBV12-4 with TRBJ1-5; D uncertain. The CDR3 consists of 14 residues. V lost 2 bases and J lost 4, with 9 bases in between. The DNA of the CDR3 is TGTGCCAGCAGTTTAATCCGGGAAAATCAGCCCCAGCATTTT. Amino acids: CASSLIRENQPQHF.

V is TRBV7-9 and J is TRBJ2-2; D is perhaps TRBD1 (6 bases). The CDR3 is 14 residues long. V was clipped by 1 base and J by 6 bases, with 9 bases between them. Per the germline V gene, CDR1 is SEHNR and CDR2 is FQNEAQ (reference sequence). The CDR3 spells CASSLVQGPGELFF. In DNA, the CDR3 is TGTGCCAGCAGCTTAGTTCAGGGGCCCGGGGAGCTGTTTTTT.

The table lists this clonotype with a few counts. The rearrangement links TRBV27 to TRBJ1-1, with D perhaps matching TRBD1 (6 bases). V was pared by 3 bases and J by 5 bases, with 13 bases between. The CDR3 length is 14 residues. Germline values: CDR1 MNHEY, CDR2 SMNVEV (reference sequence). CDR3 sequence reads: CASSFTQGWTEAFF. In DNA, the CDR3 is TGTGCCAGCAGTTTTACCCAGGGGTGGACTGAAGCTTTCTTT.

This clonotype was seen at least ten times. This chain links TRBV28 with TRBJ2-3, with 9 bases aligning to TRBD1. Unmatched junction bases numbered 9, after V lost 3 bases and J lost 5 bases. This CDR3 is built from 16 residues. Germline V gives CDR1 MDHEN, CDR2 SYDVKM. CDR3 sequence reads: CASSFSTGGRGDTQYF. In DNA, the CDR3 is TGTGCCAGCAGTTTTTCAACAGGGGGCAGGGGAGATACGCAGTATTTT.

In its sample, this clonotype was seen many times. The CDR3 spells CASSFDTF. The CDR3 DNA reads as TGTGCCAGCAGTTTTGACACCTTC. The chain couples TRBV12-3 or TRBV12-4 to TRBJ1-2; the D is unclear. Trimming pared 3 bases from V and 12 bases from J, leaving 2 bases between. CDR3 length: 8 residues.

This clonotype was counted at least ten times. The CDR3 is CASSLRAFEAFF. CDR3 DNA: TGTGCCAGCAGCTTACGAGCCTTCGAAGCTTTCTTT. This rearrangement joins TRBV11-2 to TRBJ1-1; D is unresolved. Deletions cut 2 bases from V and 8 bases from J, with 9 bases between. The CDR3 extends over 12 amino acids. Germline CDR1 reads SGHAT; CDR2 reads FQNNGV.

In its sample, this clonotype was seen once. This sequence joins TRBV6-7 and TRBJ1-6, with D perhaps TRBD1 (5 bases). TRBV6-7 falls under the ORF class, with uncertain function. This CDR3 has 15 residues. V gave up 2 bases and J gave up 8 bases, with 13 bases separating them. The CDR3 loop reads CASSYDRGMDSPLHF. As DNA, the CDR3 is TGTGCCAGCAGTTACGATAGGGGAATGGATTCACCCCTCCACTTT.

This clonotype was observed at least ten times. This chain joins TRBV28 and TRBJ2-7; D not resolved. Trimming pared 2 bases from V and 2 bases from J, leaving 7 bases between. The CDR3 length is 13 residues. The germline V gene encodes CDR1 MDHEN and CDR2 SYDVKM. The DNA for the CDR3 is TGTGCCAGCAGTTTACCCATGGCCTACGAGCAGTACTTC. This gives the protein CASSLPMAYEQYF. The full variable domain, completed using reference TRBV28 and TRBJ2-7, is DVKVTQSSRYLVKRTGEKVFLECVQDMDHENMFWYRQDPGLGLRLIYFSYDVKMKEKGDIPEGYSVSREKKERFSLILESASTNQTSMYLCASSLPMAYEQYFGPGTRLTVT.

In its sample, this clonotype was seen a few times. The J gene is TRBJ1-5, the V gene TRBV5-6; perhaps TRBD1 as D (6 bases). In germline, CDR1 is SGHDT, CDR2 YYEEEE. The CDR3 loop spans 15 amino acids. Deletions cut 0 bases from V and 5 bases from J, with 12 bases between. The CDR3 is CASSLAGGGDQPQHF. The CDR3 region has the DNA TGTGCCAGCAGCTTGGCGGGAGGGGGTGATCAGCCCCAGCATTTT.

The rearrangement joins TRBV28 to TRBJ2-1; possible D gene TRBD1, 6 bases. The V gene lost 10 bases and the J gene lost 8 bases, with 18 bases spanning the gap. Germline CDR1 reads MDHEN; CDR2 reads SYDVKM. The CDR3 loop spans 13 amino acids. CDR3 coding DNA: TGTGCCACTAAAACCGGGACAATCGATGAGCAGTTCTTC. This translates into CATKTGTIDEQFF.

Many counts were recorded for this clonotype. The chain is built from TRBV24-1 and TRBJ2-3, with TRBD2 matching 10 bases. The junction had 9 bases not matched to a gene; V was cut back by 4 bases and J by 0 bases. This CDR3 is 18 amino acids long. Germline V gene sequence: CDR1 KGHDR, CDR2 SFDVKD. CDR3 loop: CATSDNIIAGGSTDTQYF. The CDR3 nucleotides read TGTGCCACCAGTGACAACATTATAGCGGGAGGAAGCACAGATACGCAGTATTTT.

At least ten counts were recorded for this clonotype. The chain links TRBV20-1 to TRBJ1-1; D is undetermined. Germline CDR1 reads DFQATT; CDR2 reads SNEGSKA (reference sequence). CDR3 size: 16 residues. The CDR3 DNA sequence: TGCAGGTCGTCTGAGGGAGATTCAGTAATGAACACTGAAGCTTTCTTT. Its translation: CRSSEGDSVMNTEAFF.

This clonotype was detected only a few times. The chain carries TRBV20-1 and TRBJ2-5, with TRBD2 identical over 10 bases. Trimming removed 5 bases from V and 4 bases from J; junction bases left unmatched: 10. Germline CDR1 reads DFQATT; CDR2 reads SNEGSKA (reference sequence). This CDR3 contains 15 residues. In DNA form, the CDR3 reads TGCAGTGCTTCTATCTCGGGACTAGCGATAGAGACCCAGTACTTC. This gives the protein CSASISGLAIETQYF.

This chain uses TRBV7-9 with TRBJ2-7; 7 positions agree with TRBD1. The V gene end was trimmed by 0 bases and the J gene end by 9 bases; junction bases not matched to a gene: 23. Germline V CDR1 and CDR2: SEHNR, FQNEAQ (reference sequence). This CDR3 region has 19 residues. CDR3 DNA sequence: TGTGCCAGCAGCTTAGCGGTACAGGGGTGGATGGGAGAAGTCAGAGTGCAGTACTTC. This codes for CASSLAVQGWMGEVRVQYF.

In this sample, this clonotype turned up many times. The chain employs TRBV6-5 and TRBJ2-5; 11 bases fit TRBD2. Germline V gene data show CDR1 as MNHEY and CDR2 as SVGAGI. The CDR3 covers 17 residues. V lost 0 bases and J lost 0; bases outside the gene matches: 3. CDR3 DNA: TGTGCCAGCAGTTACTCTGGGACTAGCGGATACCAAGAGACCCAGTACTTC. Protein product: CASSYSGTSGYQETQYF.